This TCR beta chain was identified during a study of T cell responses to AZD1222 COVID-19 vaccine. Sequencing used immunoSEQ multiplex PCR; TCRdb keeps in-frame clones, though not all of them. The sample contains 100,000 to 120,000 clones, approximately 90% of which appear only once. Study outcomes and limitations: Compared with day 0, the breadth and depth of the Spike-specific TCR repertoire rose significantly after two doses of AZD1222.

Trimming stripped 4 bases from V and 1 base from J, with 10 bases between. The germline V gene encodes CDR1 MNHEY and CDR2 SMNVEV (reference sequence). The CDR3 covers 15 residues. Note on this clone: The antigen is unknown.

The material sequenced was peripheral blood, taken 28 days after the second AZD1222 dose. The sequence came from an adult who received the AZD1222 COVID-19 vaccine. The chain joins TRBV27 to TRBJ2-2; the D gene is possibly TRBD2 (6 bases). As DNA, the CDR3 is TGTGCCAGCAGTTCGTTAGCGGAGAACACCGGGGAGCTGTTTTTT. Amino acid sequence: CASSSLAENTGELFF.